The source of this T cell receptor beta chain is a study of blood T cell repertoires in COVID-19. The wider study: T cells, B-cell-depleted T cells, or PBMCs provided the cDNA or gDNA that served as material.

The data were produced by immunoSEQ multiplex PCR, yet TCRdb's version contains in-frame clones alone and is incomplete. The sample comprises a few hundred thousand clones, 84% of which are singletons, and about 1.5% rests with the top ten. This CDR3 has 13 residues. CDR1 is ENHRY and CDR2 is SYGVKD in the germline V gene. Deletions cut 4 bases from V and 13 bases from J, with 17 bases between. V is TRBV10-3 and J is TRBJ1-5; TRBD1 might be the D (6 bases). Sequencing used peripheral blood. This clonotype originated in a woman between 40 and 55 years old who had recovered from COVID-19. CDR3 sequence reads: CAISGEGRGTQHF. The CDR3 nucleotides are TGTGCCATCAGTGGGGAGGGAAGAGGGACACAGCATTTT.